A single T cell receptor beta chain is shown here with its context. The clone's antigen remains unknown. Within one base of it there is no much larger clone, and no base qualities were kept. This sample was included in a study of vaccination and CD4 T cells after COVID-19 (dated by TCRdb to between 2021 and 2024). With respect to the entire study: The convalescent cohort comprised six males and four females, including two Hispanic individuals, seven Caucasians, two Asians and one multiracial person. Participants got two doses of the Pfizer-BioNTech BNT162b2 vaccine (n=8) or two doses of the Moderna mRNA-1273 vaccine (n=2). Post-COVID blood samples from convalescent patients were collected a median of around 100 days after diagnosis, with a range of 35 to 161 days. Post-vaccine blood samples were collected a median of around 10 weeks after the second vaccine dose, ranging from about 12 to 250 days. Culture stimuli were overlapping spike peptide pools from SARS-CoV-2 and from the common cold coronaviruses HCoV-NL63, HCoV-OC43 and HCoV-229E. Control cultures used a CEFX viral epitope pool as positive control, an HIV-1 Nef peptide pool as negative control, or no peptide. In under twelve COVID-19 convalescent patients and a handful of infection-naive healthy vaccine recipients, researchers compared the spike-specific CD4+ TCR repertoire from before mRNA vaccination with the repertoire from after.

V is pared back by 7 bases and J by 1 base, with 13 bases lying between the germline termini. From the cysteine up to the phenylalanine, the CDR3 has a length of 14 residues. Only the CDR3 DNA stays, 42 bases, in frame from base 1. The library was made by PCR. DNA from cultured CD4+ T cells underwent TCR sequencing with the Oncomine TCR Beta short-read assay at the Johns Hopkins FTIC core. The QIAamp micro DNA kit was used to extract genomic DNA from the cultured CD4+ T cells. Oncomine TCR Beta libraries from cultured CD4+ T cells were pooled with unique dual indexes and sequenced on an Illumina iSeq 100. The original methods were these. Non-productive sequences were removed, and CDR3s not starting with C, not ending with F or W, or shorter than 7 amino acids were discarded. The MANAFEST web application identified antigen-specific clonotypes by comparing peptide-stimulated wells against reference wells and other culture wells. Positive clones required FDR below 0.05, an odds ratio above 5, and productive frequency above 0.1% in at least two of three replicate wells. A clonotype counted as cross-reactive if it showed significant expansion both in the SARS-CoV-2 spike wells and in at least one common cold coronavirus spike condition. CDR3 homology was assessed with Levenshtein distances (stringdist) and unrooted phylogenetic trees (ape) in R version 3.6.1. TCRdb cleaned the public reads at Q25 with fastp, built clones with MiXCR and kept in-frame beta chains. Here each entry gathers all rows of one CDR3 protein and keeps the most common genes and DNA. The V and J calls and clone size come from TCRdb's table, not from the authors' own analysis. Across this sample there are some 16,000 distinct CDR3 sequences, with roughly four fifths seen only once. The top ten constitute over 9% of the sample.

Findings and caveats that apply to the study as a whole: The number of convalescent patients in the study was relatively small, and the study did not examine early timepoints following natural infection. Nearly all vaccine-specific clones in convalescent patients (304 of 307) were mono-reactive for SARS-CoV-2 spike rather than cross-reactive with common cold coronaviruses. Among convalescent patients, a median roughly 84% of the SARS-CoV-2-reactive clones seen after vaccination appeared only after vaccination, which suggests priming specific to the vaccine. Although the median number of SARS-CoV-2-reactive clonotypes went up from around 19 after infection to 35 to 40 after vaccination, the increase was not significant.

This specimen's treatment or condition label, per the study, means: roughly ten-day PBMC culture with coronavirus spike peptide pools or control peptides (ViraFEST assay). To expand antigen-specific T cells with peptide pools and then pick out the expanded clonotypes through TCR sequencing, the study relied on the ViraFEST assay. Negative nucleocapsid antibody tests taken both before and after vaccination confirmed that the healthy vaccine recipients had no prior SARS-CoV-2 infection. PBMCs were cultured at roughly 2 million per well in IMDM supplemented with around 5% human AB serum and 9.5 to 10 IU/ml IL-2, with roughly 10 ug/ml peptide pools added. On days 3 and 7, half of the culture medium was replaced with fresh IL-2-containing medium. Once the cells had been in culture for over 9 days, the EasySep CD4+ T cell isolation kit was used to isolate CD4+ T cells by negative selection. Ficoll-Paque Plus gradient centrifugation was used to isolate PBMCs from whole blood, and the isolated PBMCs were then either used fresh or cryopreserved at -140C. Each culture condition was generally run in triplicate wells.

The TCR sequence derives from a human donor who received a COVID-19 vaccine. This material consisted of CD4+ T cells from blood, cultured in vitro, taken after SARS-CoV-2 vaccination. The sequence is built from TRBV12-3 or TRBV12-4 and TRBJ1-1; the D region possibly corresponds to TRBD1 (6 bases align). The CDR3: CASISMTGNTEAFF. The DNA is as follows: TGTGCCAGCATCTCTATGACAGGGAACACTGAAGCTTTCTTT.